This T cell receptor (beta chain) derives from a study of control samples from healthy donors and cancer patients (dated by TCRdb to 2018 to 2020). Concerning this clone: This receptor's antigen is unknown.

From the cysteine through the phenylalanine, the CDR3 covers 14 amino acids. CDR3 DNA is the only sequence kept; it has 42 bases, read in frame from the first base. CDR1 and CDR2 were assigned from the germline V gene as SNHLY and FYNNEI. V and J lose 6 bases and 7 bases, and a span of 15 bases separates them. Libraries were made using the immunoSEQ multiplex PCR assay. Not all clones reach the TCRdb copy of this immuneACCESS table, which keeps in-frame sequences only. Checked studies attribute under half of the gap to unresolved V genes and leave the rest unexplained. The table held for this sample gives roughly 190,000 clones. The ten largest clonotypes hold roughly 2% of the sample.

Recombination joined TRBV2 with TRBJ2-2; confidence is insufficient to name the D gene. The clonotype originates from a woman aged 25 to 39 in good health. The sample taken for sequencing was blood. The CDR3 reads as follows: CASSPVRVYGELFF. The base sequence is TGTGCCAGCAGCCCCGTTCGGGTATACGGGGAGCTGTTTTTT.